This paragraph covers one T cell receptor (beta chain) sequence. Its matching antigen is unknown. Relative to the germline gene, one junction end is altered; a read error may explain this. The repertoire was sequenced with immunoSEQ multiplex PCR; TCRdb's copy has only in-frame clones and lacks some. The sample contains 100,000 to 120,000 clones, around 81% of which appear only once. The sample originates from a study of T cell responses to AZD1222 COVID-19 vaccine. At the level of the study: Pooled in the analysis were second doses at about 4 or about 12 weeks.

The study's findings and limits: Baseline seropositivity characterized only a handful of AZD1222 recipients. Vaccine-related CD4 TCRs covered spike, predominating at 160-218 and 743-854. Nearly half of spike-specific TCRs reportedly target unmutated variant regions.

The CDR3 totals 18 residues. CDR1 and CDR2 (germline): MGHRA, YSYEKL. This clonotype originated in an adult in good health. Sequencing used peripheral blood, obtained on day 0 of AZD1222 vaccination. The chain has TRBV4-1 and TRBJ2-6, with 9 positions matching TRBD1. The CDR3 is CATSQPGTGISGANVLTF. CDR3 nucleotides: TGCGCCACCAGCCAACCCGGGACAGGGATATCGGGGGCCAACGTCCTGACTTTC.